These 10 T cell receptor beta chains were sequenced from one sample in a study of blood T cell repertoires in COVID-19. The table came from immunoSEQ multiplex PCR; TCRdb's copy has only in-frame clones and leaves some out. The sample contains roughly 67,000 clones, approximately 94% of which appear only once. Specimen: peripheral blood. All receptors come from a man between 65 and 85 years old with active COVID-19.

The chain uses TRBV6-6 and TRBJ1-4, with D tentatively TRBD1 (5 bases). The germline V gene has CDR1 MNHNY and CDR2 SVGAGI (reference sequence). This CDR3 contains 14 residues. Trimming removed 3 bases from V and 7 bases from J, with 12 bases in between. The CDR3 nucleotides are TGTGCCAGCAGTTATGCAGAAAGGGGTGAAAAACTGTTTTTT. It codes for CASSYAERGEKLFF.

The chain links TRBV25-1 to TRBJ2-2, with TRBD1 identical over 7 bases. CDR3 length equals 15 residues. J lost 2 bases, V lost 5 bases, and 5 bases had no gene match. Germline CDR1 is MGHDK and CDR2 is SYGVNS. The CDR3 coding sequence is TGTGCCAGCAGTAAGACAGGGATAAACACCGGGGAGCTGTTTTTT. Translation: CASSKTGINTGELFF.

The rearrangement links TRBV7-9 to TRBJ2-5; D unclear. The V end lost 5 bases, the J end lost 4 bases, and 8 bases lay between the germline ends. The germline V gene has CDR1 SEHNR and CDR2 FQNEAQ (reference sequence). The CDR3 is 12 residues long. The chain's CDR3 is CASSPSVETQYF. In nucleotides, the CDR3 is TGTGCCAGCAGCCCCTCCGTAGAGACCCAGTACTTC. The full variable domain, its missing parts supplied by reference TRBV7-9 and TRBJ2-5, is DTGVSQNPRHKITKRGQNVTFRCDPISEHNRLYWYRQTLGQGPEFLTYFQNEAQLEKSRLLSDRFSAERPKGSFSTLEIQRTEQGDSAMYLCASSPSVETQYFGPGTRLLVL.

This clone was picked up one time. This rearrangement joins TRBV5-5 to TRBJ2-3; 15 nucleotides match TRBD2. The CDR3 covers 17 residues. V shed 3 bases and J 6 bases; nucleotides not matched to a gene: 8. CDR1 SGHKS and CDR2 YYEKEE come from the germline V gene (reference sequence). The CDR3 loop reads CASSSGLAGGPGDTQYF. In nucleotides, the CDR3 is TGTGCCAGCAGCTCAGGACTAGCGGGGGGGCCAGGCGATACGCAGTATTTT.

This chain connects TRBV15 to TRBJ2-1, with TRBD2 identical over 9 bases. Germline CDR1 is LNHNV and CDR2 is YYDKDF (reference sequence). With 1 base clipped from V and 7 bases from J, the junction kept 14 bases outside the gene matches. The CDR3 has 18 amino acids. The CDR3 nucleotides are TGTGCCACCAGCAGAGGGAGGGGTAGCGGGGGCGCCCTTAATGAGCAGTTCTTC. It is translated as CATSRGRGSGGALNEQFF.

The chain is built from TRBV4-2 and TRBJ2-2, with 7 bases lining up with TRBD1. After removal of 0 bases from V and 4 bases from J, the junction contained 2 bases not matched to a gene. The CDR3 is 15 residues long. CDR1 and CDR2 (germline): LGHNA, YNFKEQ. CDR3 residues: CASSQEDRPTGELFF. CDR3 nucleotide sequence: TGTGCCAGCAGCCAAGAGGACAGGCCCACCGGGGAGCTGTTTTTT.

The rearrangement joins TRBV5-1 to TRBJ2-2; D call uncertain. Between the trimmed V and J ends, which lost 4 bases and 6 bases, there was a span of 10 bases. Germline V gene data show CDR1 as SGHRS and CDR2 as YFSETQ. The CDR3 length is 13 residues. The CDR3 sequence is CASSQRSPGELFF. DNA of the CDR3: TGCGCCAGCAGCCAACGGTCCCCCGGGGAGCTGTTTTTT.

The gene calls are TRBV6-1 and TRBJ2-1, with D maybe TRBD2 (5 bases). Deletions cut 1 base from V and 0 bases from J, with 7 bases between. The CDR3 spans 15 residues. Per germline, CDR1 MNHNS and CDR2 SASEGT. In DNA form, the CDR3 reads TGTGCCAGCAGTGAAGACGGGGACTCCTACAATGAGCAGTTCTTC. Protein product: CASSEDGDSYNEQFF.

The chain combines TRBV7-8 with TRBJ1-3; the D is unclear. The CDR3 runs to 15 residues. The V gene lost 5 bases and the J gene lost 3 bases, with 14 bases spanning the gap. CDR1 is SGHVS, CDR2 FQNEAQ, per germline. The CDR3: CASSDRRGVGNTIYF. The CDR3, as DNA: TGTGCCAGCAGCGACCGACGGGGAGTTGGAAACACCATATATTTT.

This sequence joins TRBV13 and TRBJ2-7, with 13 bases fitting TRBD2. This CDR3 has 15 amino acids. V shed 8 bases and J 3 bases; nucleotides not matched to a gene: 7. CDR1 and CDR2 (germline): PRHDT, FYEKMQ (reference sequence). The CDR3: CASRLAGGPGYEQYF. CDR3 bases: TGTGCCAGCCGACTAGCGGGGGGCCCGGGCTACGAGCAGTACTTC.